A single sample is the source of the 24 T cell receptor beta chains below, sequenced in a study of blood T cell repertoires in COVID-19. Sequencing was performed with immunoSEQ multiplex PCR; in TCRdb, only in-frame clones are kept and a portion is missing. The sample has about 110,000 clones, under 90% seen once. Sequenced: peripheral blood. The receptor set was obtained from an older woman with acute or convalescent COVID-19.

V and J are TRBV29-1 and TRBJ2-7, with a possible D match to TRBD2 (5 bases). The germline gives CDR1 SQVTM, CDR2 ANQGSEA. V lost 1 base to trimming and J lost 0 bases, with 13 bases between them. The CDR3 totals 15 residues. The CDR3 loop is CSVEALLAGSYEQYF. The CDR3 DNA follows: TGCAGCGTTGAAGCGTTATTGGCGGGCTCCTACGAGCAGTACTTC.

The genes are TRBV4-2 and TRBJ2-2, with 8 bases identical to TRBD1. V lost 4 bases to trimming and J lost 6 bases; unmatched junction nucleotides: 10. CDR3 length: 16 amino acids. Germline loops: CDR1 LGHNA, CDR2 YNFKEQ. The CDR3 DNA follows: TGTGCCAGCAGCCCGCCAGGGGGCCTTTTCGCCGGGGAGCTGTTTTTT. Translation gives CASSPPGGLFAGELFF.

To note about this clone: Other DNA sequences within the sample encode an identical CDR3. The V gene is TRBV5-1, the J gene TRBJ1-3, with D perhaps matching TRBD1 (6 bases). Trimming cost V 0 bases and J 2 bases, with 6 bases left between them. There are 14 residues in the CDR3. From germline, CDR1 is SGHRS and CDR2 YFSETQ. The CDR3 loop is CASSLGTAGNTIYF. The CDR3 DNA is TGCGCCAGCAGCTTGGGGACAGCTGGAAACACCATATATTTT.

The V call is TRBV27, the J call TRBJ2-7, with TRBD1 identical over 12 bases. This CDR3 region has 15 residues. Trimming at V came to 4 bases and at J to 5 bases, leaving 6 bases not matched to a gene. In germline, CDR1 is MNHEY, CDR2 SMNVEV (reference sequence). The CDR3 DNA reads TGTGCCAGCAGTTCGGGACAGGGGGCTAACGACGAGCAGTACTTC. Protein: CASSSGQGANDEQYF.

As concerns this clone: Sequence at one end of the junction differs from germline and may be a read error. The rearrangement links TRBV11-3 to TRBJ2-7; D is possibly TRBD1 (6 bases). The V gene's germline CDR1 is SGHNT and CDR2 YENEEA. The length of the CDR3 is 13 residues. The CDR3 DNA follows: TGTGCCAGCAGCTTAGATCGGGAAACAGGGAAGATCTTC. Its translation: CASSLDRETGKIF.

This clone appeared a single time. V is TRBV18 and J is TRBJ2-7; D is undetermined. The length of the CDR3 is 14 residues. Looked up from germline, CDR1 is KGHSH and CDR2 is LQKENI. The ends were cut back, 6 bases at V and 0 bases at J, with 12 bases in the middle. The DNA of the CDR3 is TGTGCCAGCTCCGGCGGTGTAAACTCCTACGAGCAGTACTTC. It yields the protein CASSGGVNSYEQYF.

The CDR3 here is CASRGPSEETQYF. CDR3 sequence (DNA): TGTGCCAGCCGAGGGCCAAGCGAAGAGACCCAGTACTTC. This chain uses TRBV18 with TRBJ2-5; D is perhaps TRBD2 (5 bases). The CDR3 is made up of 13 amino acids. Germline CDR1 and CDR2: KGHSH and LQKENI. Trimming removed 8 bases at V and 3 bases at J, with 13 bases between.

J is TRBJ2-7 and V is TRBV5-4, with D tentatively TRBD1 (6 bases). V gave up 3 bases and J gave up 6 bases, with 16 bases separating them. Germline lookup yields CDR1 SGHNT and CDR2 YYREEE (reference sequence). CDR3 size: 14 residues. CDR3: CASSSAGAVGEQYF. CDR3 DNA: TGTGCCAGCAGCTCAGCAGGGGCGGTCGGCGAGCAGTACTTC.

This chain joins TRBV4-1 and TRBJ1-5; 11 nucleotides agree with TRBD1. Germline V gene data show CDR1 as MGHRA and CDR2 as YSYEKL. The CDR3 is made up of 17 amino acids. The J segment lost 0 bases and the V segment lost 4 bases, leaving 5 bases of the junction unmatched. This CDR3 reads CASSRGQGANSNQPQHF. As DNA, the CDR3 is TGCGCCAGCAGCCGCGGACAGGGGGCAAATAGCAATCAGCCCCAGCATTTT.

The V gene is TRBV19, the J gene TRBJ1-6; D is uncertain. The V end was cut by 10 bases, the J end by 9 bases, with 19 bases between. The CDR3 covers 14 residues. Per germline, CDR1 LNHDA and CDR2 SQIVND (reference sequence). The CDR3 is CATSREGGGSPLHF. CDR3 nucleotide sequence: TGTGCCACCTCGCGGGAGGGCGGCGGTTCACCCCTCCACTTT.

The CDR3 reads CASSLAPGGHEAFF. Written as DNA, the CDR3 is TGCGCCAGCAGCTTGGCTCCAGGGGGTCATGAAGCTTTCTTT. This chain links TRBV5-1 with TRBJ1-1, with 7 bases identical to TRBD1. This CDR3 has 14 residues. The ends lost 0 bases at V and 7 bases at J; junction bases unmatched: 6. Germline CDR1 and CDR2: SGHRS and YFSETQ.

This clone was observed a handful of times. The V call is TRBV3-1 (or the pseudogene TRBV3-2), the J call TRBJ2-1; weak D call: TRBD1 (6 bases). V lost 4 bases and J lost 2, with 12 bases in between. CDR1 is LGHDT and CDR2 is YNNKEL in the germline V gene (reference sequence). The CDR3 sequence is 15 residues long. CDR3 DNA sequence: TGTGCCAGCAGCCCCACAGGGAACACCTACAATGAGCAGTTCTTC. Residues: CASSPTGNTYNEQFF.

The J gene is TRBJ2-7, the V gene TRBV10-1, with 7 bases aligning to TRBD1. V lost 4 bases and J lost 7; bases outside the gene matches: 7. CDR1 and CDR2 from the germline V gene are WNHNN and SYGVQD (reference sequence). The CDR3 covers 13 residues. For the CDR3, the DNA is TGCGCCAGCAGTGGACAGGGCTTCGGGGAGCAGTACTTC. Amino acids: CASSGQGFGEQYF.

This sequence joins TRBV4-1 and TRBJ1-5; 7 positions agree with TRBD1. Per the germline V gene, CDR1 is MGHRA and CDR2 is YSYEKL. The trim removed 2 bases at V and 5 bases at J, leaving 18 bases unmatched. This CDR3 is 19 amino acids long. CDR3 coding DNA: TGCGCCAGCAGCCAACTCACGACAGGGCAGAATCTCCAAGATCAGCCCCAGCATTTT. Translated: CASSQLTTGQNLQDQPQHF.

The rearrangement uses TRBV9 and TRBJ2-3, with 10 bases identical to TRBD2. The CDR3 is 18 residues long. V lost 4 bases, J lost 2 bases, and 13 bases stayed unmatched. Per the germline V gene, CDR1 is SGDLS and CDR2 is YYNGEE. The CDR3 DNA sequence: TGTGCCAGCAGCCCCCGGTTAGCGGGGGGTAACCACACAGATACGCAGTATTTT. Translation: CASSPRLAGGNHTDTQYF.

The J gene is TRBJ1-2, the V gene TRBV23-1; 12 nucleotides line up with TRBD1. TRBV23-1 is flagged as an ORF with uncertain function. The trim removed 10 bases at V and 4 bases at J, leaving 7 bases unmatched. This CDR3 is 14 amino acids long. CDR3 residues: CAIKAGQGAYGYTF. CDR3 nucleotides: TGCGCCATCAAAGCGGGACAGGGGGCCTATGGCTACACCTTC.

The chain carries TRBV12-3 or TRBV12-4 and TRBJ2-3; perhaps TRBD2 as D (5 bases). V was cut by 4 bases and J by 1 base, with 6 bases left in between. The CDR3 contains 13 residues. CDR3 in amino acids: CASSSRGTDTQYF. Written as DNA, the CDR3 is TGTGCCAGCAGTTCGAGGGGCACAGATACGCAGTATTTT.

This clone was seen more than once but under ten times. The chain links TRBV19 to TRBJ1-2; tentative D call: TRBD1 (5 bases). Germline loops: CDR1 LNHDA, CDR2 SQIVND (reference sequence). The length of the CDR3 is 14 residues. Trimming left V 4 bases short and J 3 bases short, with 12 bases between. CDR3: CASSTARGYYGYTF. CDR3 DNA sequence: TGTGCCAGTAGTACCGCGCGGGGCTACTATGGCTACACCTTC.

This clone was seen only a few times. The V call is TRBV7-9, the J call TRBJ2-1, with TRBD1 identical over 8 bases. In germline, CDR1 is SEHNR, CDR2 FQNEAQ (reference sequence). The CDR3 totals 16 residues. Losses at the gene ends were 6 bases for V and 4 bases for J; bases not matched to a gene: 11. The CDR3 sequence: CASSPDTGGTYNEQFF. CDR3 nucleotide sequence: TGTGCCAGCAGTCCCGACACAGGGGGGACTTACAATGAGCAGTTCTTC.

In DNA form, the CDR3 reads TGTGCCAGCAGCCGGGACAGGCAGAATTCTAATGAAAAACTGTTTTTT. It translates to CASSRDRQNSNEKLFF. The chain carries TRBV7-2 and TRBJ1-4; the match to TRBD1 covers 8 bases. Germline lookup yields CDR1 SGHTA and CDR2 FQGNSA. The CDR3 has 16 amino acids. V shed 5 bases, J shed 3 bases, and the junction held 8 bases outside the gene matches.

The chain links TRBV6-6 to TRBJ1-1, with D possibly being TRBD1 (6 bases). CDR1 and CDR2 from the germline V gene are MNHNY and SVGAGI (reference sequence). Trimming pared 4 bases from V and 6 bases from J, leaving 15 bases between. The CDR3 totals 14 residues. As DNA, the CDR3 is TGTGCCAGCAGTTGGACAGTGGGGCACGCTGAAGCTTTCTTT. Protein product: CASSWTVGHAEAFF.

The chain couples TRBV5-1 to TRBJ1-4, with D possibly TRBD1 on 5 matching bases. V dropped 2 bases and J dropped 0 bases, with 11 bases sitting between them. Germline CDR1 SGHRS, CDR2 YFSETQ. The CDR3 covers 16 residues. The CDR3 loop reads CASSLDRSATNEKLFF. The CDR3 nucleotides read TGCGCCAGCAGCTTAGACAGATCTGCAACTAATGAAAAACTGTTTTTT.

J is TRBJ1-4 and V is TRBV19; 9 positions agree with TRBD1. CDR3 length: 16 amino acids. Germline CDR1 reads LNHDA; CDR2 reads SQIVND (reference sequence). V lost 3 bases, J lost 5 bases, and 7 bases stayed unmatched. CDR3 in amino acids: CASSILKTGGNEKLFF. The CDR3 nucleotides read TGTGCCAGTAGTATTCTGAAGACAGGGGGGAATGAAAAACTGTTTTTT.

The chain recombines TRBV5-1 with TRBJ2-3; 7 bases map to TRBD2. The CDR3 is 15 residues long. Germline V gives CDR1 SGHRS, CDR2 YFSETQ. V gave up 1 base and J gave up 0 bases; unmatched junction bases: 2. The CDR3 here is CASSLWEGSTDTQYF. The CDR3 bases are TGCGCCAGCAGCTTGTGGGAGGGGAGCACAGATACGCAGTATTTT.